The sequence of this TCR beta chain was determined in a study of graft-versus-host responses after intestinal transplantation. The germline CDR1 and CDR2 sequences are GTSNPN and SVGIG (reference sequence). Trimming cost V 5 bases and J 0 bases, with 22 bases left between them. This CDR3 has 17 residues. The table came from immunoSEQ multiplex PCR; TCRdb's copy has only in-frame clones and leaves some out. The repertoire holds 50,000 to 75,000 clones, with 90% to 95% as singletons. As to this clone: Antigen unknown.

The chain uses TRBV30 and TRBJ1-1; TRBD1 might be the D (6 bases). The sequences come from unstimulated CD4+ T cells sorted from spleen or lymph node cells, collected before transplant. The sequence was obtained from a human donor who was the organ donor for an intestinal transplant. CDR3 DNA sequence: TGTGCCTGGGCAACTAGGGGGACACTGCTCATGAACACTGAAGCTTTCTTT. It codes for CAWATRGTLLMNTEAFF.